This TCR beta chain was observed in a study of CD8 T cells in Susac syndrome. The RNA, roughly 0.45 to 1 ug, was put through reverse transcription using random hexamers. TCR beta CDR3 was amplified by immunoSEQ multiplex PCR. This amplification extended across 54 Vbeta and 13 Jbeta segments. Using its own MiXCR run on the immunoSEQ multiplex PCR reads, TCRdb lists one record per CDR3 protein. The sample records about 300,000 distinct CDR3 sequences, 65% to 90% being singletons. The CDR3 spans 17 residues. Trimming took off 0 bases at V and 1 base at J, with 13 bases between the two ends. Germline values: CDR1 LGHNT, CDR2 FRNRAP.

Input material: CD8+ T cells from PBMCs. The chain combines TRBV12-5 with TRBJ1-5; D is ambiguous. The receptor's source is a human donor with multiple sclerosis. In DNA, the CDR3 is TGTGCTAGTGGTTTGGTACCCCCAGACTGGAGCAATCAGCCCCAGCATTTT. Encoded protein: CASGLVPPDWSNQPQHF.